This T cell receptor beta chain originates from a study of blood T cells in healthy people across ages. Study overall: Capture by template switching was about one barcoded beta molecule per two T cells. Notes on the study in general: More naive CD4+ cells and higher diversity were found in long-lived than in aged donors.

On this clonotype itself: The antigen is not known.

Each of the donors had 8 to 10 milliliters of peripheral blood drawn into EDTA-treated Vacutainer tubes. Then a second PCR, running roughly 7 to 11 cycles, was carried out with a sample-barcoded 5' primer and a J-beta primer mix. TCRdb reprocessed the 5' RACE reads via MiXCR and lists one record per CDR3 protein. The table includes more than 1,000,000 distinct CDR3 sequences, around 27% detected once. The sample was also linked to a second study, of T cells of mothers and their children. As reported in that work: Over 9.5 million reads per mother and some 3 million per child were obtained.

The sample consisted of blood. The source of this sequence is a girl aged 2 to 9 in good health.

CDR3 DNA: TGCAGTGCTAGATCCGACGCGACTACGACCTTGTGGGAGCAGTACTTC. It yields the protein CSARSDATTTLWEQYF. This sequence joins TRBV20-1 and TRBJ2-7, with D possibly matching TRBD2 (5 bases). Trimming left V 2 bases short and J 7 bases short, with 24 bases between. The CDR3 totals 16 residues. CDR1 and CDR2 (germline): DFQATT, SNEGSKA (reference sequence).